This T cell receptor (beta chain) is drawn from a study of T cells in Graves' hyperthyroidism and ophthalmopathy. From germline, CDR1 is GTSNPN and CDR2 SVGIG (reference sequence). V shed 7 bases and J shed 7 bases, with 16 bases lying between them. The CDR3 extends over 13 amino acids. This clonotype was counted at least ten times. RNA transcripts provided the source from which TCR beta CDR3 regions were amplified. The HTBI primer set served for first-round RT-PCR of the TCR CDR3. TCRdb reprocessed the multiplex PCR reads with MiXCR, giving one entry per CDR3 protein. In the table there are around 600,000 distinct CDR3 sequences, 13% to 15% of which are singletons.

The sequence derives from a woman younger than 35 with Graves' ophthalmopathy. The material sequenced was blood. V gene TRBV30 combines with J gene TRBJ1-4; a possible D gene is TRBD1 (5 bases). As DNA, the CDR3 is TGTGCCTTCCCCCCGGGGGGGACTGAAAAACTGTTTTTT. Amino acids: CAFPPGGTEKLFF.